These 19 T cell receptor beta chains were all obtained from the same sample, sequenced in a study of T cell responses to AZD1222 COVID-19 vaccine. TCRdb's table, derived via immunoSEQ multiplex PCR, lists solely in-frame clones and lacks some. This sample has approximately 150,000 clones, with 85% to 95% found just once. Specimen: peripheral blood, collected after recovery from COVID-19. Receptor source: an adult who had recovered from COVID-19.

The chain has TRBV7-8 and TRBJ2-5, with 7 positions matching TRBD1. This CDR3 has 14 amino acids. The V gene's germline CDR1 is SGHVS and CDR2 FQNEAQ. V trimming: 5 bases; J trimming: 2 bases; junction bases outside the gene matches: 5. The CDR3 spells CASSPGTVQETQYF. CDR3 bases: TGTGCCAGCAGCCCTGGGACAGTACAAGAGACCCAGTACTTC.

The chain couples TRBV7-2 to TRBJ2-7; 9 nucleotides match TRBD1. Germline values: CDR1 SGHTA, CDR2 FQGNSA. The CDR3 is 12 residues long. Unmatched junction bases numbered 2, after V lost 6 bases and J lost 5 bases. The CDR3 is CASSRQGDEQYF. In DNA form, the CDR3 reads TGTGCCAGCAGTAGACAGGGGGACGAGCAGTACTTC.

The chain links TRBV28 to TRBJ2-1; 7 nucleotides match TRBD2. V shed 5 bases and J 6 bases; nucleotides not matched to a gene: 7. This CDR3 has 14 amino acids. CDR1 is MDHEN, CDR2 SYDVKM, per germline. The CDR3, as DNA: TGTGCCAGCAGTCTTATGGGCGGGGGCAATGAGCAGTTCTTC. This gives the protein CASSLMGGGNEQFF.

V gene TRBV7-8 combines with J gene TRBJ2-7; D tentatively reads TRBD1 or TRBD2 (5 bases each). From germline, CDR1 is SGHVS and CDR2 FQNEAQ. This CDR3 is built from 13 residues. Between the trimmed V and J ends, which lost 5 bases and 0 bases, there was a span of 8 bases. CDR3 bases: TGTGCCAGCAGCCTCGGGGCCTCCTACGAGCAGTACTTC. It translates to CASSLGASYEQYF.

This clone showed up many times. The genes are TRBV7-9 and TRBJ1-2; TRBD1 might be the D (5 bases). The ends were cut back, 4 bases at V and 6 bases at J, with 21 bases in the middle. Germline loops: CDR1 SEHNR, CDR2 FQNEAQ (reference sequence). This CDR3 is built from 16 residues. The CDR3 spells CASSSKGAPLLDGYTF. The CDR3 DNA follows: TGTGCCAGCAGCTCAAAAGGGGCGCCGCTTCTAGATGGCTACACCTTC.

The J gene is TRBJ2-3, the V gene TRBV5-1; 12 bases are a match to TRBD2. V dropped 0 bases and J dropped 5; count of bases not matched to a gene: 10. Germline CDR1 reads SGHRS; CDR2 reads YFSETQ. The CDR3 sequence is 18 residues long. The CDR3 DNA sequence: TGCGCCAGCAGCTTGGCCCCCAGACTAGCGGGAGTTGTAGATACGCAGTATTTT. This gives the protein CASSLAPRLAGVVDTQYF.

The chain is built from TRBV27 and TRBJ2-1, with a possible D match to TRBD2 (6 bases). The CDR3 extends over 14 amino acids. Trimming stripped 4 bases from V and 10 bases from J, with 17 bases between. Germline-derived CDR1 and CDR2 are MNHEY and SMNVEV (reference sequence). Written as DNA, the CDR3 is TGTGCCAGCAGTTGGGCGGGATCCCTAGGGGAGCAGTTCTTC. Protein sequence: CASSWAGSLGEQFF.

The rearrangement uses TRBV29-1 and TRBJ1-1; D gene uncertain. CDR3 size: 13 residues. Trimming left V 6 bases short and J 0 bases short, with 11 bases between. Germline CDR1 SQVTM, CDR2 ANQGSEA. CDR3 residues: CSVRVGMNTEAFF. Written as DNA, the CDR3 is TGCAGCGTGAGGGTAGGGATGAACACTGAAGCTTTCTTT.

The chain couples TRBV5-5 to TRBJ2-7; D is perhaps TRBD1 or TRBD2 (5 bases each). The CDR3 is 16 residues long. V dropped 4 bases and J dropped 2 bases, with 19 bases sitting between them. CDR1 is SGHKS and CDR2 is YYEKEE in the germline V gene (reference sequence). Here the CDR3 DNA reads TGTGCCAGCAGCCCCGGGACCCCAAAAGGCGCCTACGAGCAGTACTTC. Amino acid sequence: CASSPGTPKGAYEQYF.

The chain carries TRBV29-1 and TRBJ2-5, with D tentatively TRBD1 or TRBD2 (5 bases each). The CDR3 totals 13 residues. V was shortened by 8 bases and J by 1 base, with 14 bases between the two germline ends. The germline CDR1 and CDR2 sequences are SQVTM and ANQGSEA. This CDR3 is CSTSSGTQETQYF. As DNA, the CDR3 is TGCAGCACAAGTTCCGGGACCCAAGAGACCCAGTACTTC.

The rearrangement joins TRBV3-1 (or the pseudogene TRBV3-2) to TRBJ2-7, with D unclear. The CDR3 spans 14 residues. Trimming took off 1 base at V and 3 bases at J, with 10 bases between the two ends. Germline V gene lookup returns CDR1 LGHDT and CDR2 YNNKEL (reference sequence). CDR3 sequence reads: CASSQGRPYYEQYF. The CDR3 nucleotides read TGTGCCAGCAGCCAAGGGCGCCCCTACTACGAGCAGTACTTC.

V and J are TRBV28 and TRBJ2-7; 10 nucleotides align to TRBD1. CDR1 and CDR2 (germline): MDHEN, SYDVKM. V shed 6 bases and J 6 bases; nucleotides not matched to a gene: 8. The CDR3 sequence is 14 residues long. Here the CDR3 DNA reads TGTGCCAGCAGCCCAGGACAGGGGGTCAGCGAGCAGTACTTC. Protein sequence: CASSPGQGVSEQYF.

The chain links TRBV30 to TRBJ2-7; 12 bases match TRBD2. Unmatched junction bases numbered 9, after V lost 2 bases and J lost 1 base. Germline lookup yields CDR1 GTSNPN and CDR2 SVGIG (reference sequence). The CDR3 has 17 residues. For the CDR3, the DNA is TGTGCCTGGAGTCCCCGACTAGCGGGAGTGGGGTCCTACGAGCAGTACTTC. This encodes CAWSPRLAGVGSYEQYF.

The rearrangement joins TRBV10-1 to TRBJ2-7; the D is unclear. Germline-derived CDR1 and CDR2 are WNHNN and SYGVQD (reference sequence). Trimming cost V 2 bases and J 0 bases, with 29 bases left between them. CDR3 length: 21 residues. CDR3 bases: TGCGCCAGCAGTGAGGGACCGGGCCGGTTCCTCGGTAGCCAGAGCTCCTACGAGCAGTACTTC. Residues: CASSEGPGRFLGSQSSYEQYF.

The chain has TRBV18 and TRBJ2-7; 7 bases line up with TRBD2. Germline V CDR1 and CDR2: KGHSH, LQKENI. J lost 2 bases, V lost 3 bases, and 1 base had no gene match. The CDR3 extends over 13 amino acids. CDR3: CASSPGRAYEQYF. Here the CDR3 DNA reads TGTGCCAGCTCACCGGGGAGGGCCTACGAGCAGTACTTC.

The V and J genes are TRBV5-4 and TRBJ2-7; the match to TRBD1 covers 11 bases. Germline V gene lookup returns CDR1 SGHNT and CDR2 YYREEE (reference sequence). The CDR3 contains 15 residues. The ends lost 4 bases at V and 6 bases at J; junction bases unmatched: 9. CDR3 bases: TGTGCCAGCAGCCCCGGGACAGGGGGTCCGGGCGAGCAGTACTTC. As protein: CASSPGTGGPGEQYF.

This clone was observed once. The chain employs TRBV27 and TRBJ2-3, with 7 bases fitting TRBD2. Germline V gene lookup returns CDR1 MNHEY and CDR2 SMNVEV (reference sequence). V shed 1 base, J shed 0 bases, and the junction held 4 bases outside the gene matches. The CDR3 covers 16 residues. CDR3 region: CASSLWGEGSTDTQYF. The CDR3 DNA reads TGTGCCAGCAGTTTATGGGGGGAGGGAAGCACAGATACGCAGTATTTT.

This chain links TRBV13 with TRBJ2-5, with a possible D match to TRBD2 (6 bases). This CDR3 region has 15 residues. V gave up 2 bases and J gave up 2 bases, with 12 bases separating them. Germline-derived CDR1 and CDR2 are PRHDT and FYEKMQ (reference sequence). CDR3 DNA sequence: TGTGCCAGCAGCTTATCCCGGGACTTTCAAGAGACCCAGTACTTC. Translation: CASSLSRDFQETQYF.

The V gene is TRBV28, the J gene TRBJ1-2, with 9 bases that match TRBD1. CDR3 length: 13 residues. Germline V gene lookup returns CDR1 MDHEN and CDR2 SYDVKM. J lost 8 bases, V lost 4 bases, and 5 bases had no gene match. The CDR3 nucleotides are TGTGCCAGCAGTTATCGGGACAGGGTGGGCTACACCTTC. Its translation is CASSYRDRVGYTF.